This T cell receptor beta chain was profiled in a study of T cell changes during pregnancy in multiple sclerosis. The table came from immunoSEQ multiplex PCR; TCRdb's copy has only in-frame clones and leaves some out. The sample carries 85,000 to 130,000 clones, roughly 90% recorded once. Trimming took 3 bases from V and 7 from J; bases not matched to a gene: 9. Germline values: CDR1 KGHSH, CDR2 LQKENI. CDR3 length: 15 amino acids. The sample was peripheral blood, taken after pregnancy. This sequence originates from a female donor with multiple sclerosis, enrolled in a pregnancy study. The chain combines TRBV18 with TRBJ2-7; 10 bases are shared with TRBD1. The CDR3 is CASSPGTGALREQYF. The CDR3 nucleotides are TGTGCCAGCTCACCCGGGACAGGGGCCCTTAGGGAGCAGTACTTC.